The 20 T cell receptor beta chains reported below all come from one sample, sequenced in a study of T cells in Graves' hyperthyroidism and ophthalmopathy. The source material, RNA transcripts, was used to amplify TCR beta CDR3 regions. First-round RT-PCR of the TCR CDR3 relied on the HTBI primer set. From the multiplex PCR reads, TCRdb called clonotypes with MiXCR, one entry per CDR3 protein. Seen here are about 380,000 distinct CDR3 sequences, more than 14% observed once, and the top ten hold around 19%. Sequencing input: blood. The receptor source for this set is a woman between 25 and 40 years old with Graves' ophthalmopathy.

This clonotype showed up many times. The J gene is TRBJ1-1, the V gene TRBV7-2; D gene uncertain. V lost 3 bases and J lost 0, with 8 bases in between. Looked up from germline, CDR1 is SGHTA and CDR2 is FQGNSA. The CDR3 runs 14 residues. The DNA for the CDR3 is TGTGCCAGCAGCTTTGTTACCATGAACACTGAAGCTTTCTTT. It specifies CASSFVTMNTEAFF.

This clonotype was recorded at least ten times. The chain joins TRBV30 to TRBJ1-5; D is unresolved. Germline CDR1 reads GTSNPN; CDR2 reads SVGIG (reference sequence). The CDR3 spans 15 residues. V was trimmed by 0 bases and J by 4 bases, leaving 13 bases between them. CDR3 nucleotide sequence: TGTGCCTGGAGTGTGGGAGCGGTTAGTAATCAGCCCCAGCATTTT. Residues: CAWSVGAVSNQPQHF.

This clonotype was picked up one time. One base away lies a much larger clone, so this may be a sequencing read error. This chain connects TRBV20-1 to TRBJ2-7; possibly TRBD1 or TRBD2 for D (5 bases each). This CDR3 contains 14 residues. The V gene's germline CDR1 is DFQATT and CDR2 SNEGSKA (reference sequence). Between the trimmed V and J ends, which lost 3 bases and 9 bases, there was a span of 21 bases. The CDR3 sequence is CSARGSGTGLGQYF. The CDR3 region has the DNA TGCAGTGCTAGGGGGTCTGGGACGGGTCTCGGGCAGTACTTC.

This clonotype was observed a few times. The V and J genes are TRBV7-2 and TRBJ1-1, with D unclear. The CDR3 consists of 14 residues. Germline V CDR1 and CDR2: SGHTA, FQGNSA. With 5 bases removed from V and 1 base from J, the gap between germline ends came to 11 bases. The CDR3, as DNA: TGTGCCAGCAGCCGACATTTCTCGAACACTGAAGCTTTCTTT. Its translation: CASSRHFSNTEAFF.

This clonotype occurred a few times. The V call is TRBV15, the J call TRBJ2-7; a weak D match, TRBD1 (5 bases). The length of the CDR3 is 14 residues. Germline V lookup: CDR1 LNHNV, CDR2 YYDKDF (reference sequence). The ends were cut back, 0 bases at V and 2 bases at J, with 8 bases in the middle. In nucleotides, the CDR3 is TGTGCCACCAGCAGAGACAGGGCTACCTACGAGCAGTACTTC. It translates to CATSRDRATYEQYF. The full variable domain, completed using reference TRBV15 and TRBJ2-7, is DAMVIQNPRYQVTQFGKPVTLSCSQTLNHNVMYWYQQKSSQAPKLLFHYYDKDFNNEADTPDNFQSRRPNTSFCFLDIRSPGLGDTAMYLCATSRDRATYEQYFGPGTRLTVT.

This clonotype was counted ten times or more. The V gene is TRBV11-2, the J gene TRBJ2-1; the match to TRBD1 covers 7 bases. Germline values: CDR1 SGHAT, CDR2 FQNNGV. The V and J ends lost 5 bases and 8 bases, in that order; junction bases with no gene match: 6. The CDR3 consists of 13 residues. CDR3 sequence (DNA): TGTGCCAGCAGCCCCGACAGGGCCCATGAGCAGTTCTTC. Encoded protein: CASSPDRAHEQFF. Full variable domain (rest looked up from reference TRBV11-2 and TRBJ2-1): EAGVAQSPRYKIIEKRQSVAFWCNPISGHATLYWYQQILGQGPKLLIQFQNNGVVDDSQLPKDRFSAERLKGVDSTLKIQPAKLEDSAVYLCASSPDRAHEQFFGPGTRLTVL.

The sample holds many counts of this clonotype. The V call is TRBV20-1, the J call TRBJ2-7, with 8 bases identical to TRBD1. There are 15 residues in the CDR3. The V gene's germline CDR1 is DFQATT and CDR2 SNEGSKA (reference sequence). V lost 6 bases, J lost 5 bases, and 15 bases stayed unmatched. CDR3 sequence reads: CSAPNRDRMANEQYF. The CDR3 coding sequence is TGCAGTGCCCCAAACCGGGACAGGATGGCAAACGAGCAGTACTTC.

V and J are TRBV12-3 or TRBV12-4 and TRBJ2-7, with D uncertain. There are 11 residues in the CDR3. V lost 3 bases and J lost 7, with 7 bases in between. CDR3 nucleotide sequence: TGTGCCAGCAGTTTTGGTGGAGAGCAGTACTTC. Translation gives CASSFGGEQYF.

This clonotype was seen many times. The V gene is TRBV2, the J gene TRBJ1-6, with 7 nucleotides matching TRBD1. Looked up from germline, CDR1 is SNHLY and CDR2 is FYNNEI. The CDR3 is 13 amino acids. J lost 8 bases, V lost 3 bases, and 1 base had no gene match. This chain's CDR3 is CASSDRGDSPLHF. The DNA for the CDR3 is TGTGCCAGCAGTGACAGGGGGGATTCACCCCTCCACTTT.

Many counts were recorded for this clonotype. The J gene is TRBJ2-7, the V gene TRBV2; D unclear. The CDR3 is 13 residues long. The V gene lost 5 bases and the J gene lost 2 bases, with 10 bases spanning the gap. CDR1 is SNHLY and CDR2 is FYNNEI in the germline V gene. The CDR3 protein is CASSWTDPYEQYF. The CDR3 nucleotides read TGTGCCAGCAGTTGGACGGACCCCTACGAGCAGTACTTC.

This clonotype was counted many times. The V and J genes are TRBV2 and TRBJ1-4, with 8 bases that match TRBD1. Losses at the gene ends were 6 bases for V and 7 bases for J; bases not matched to a gene: 13. The germline CDR1 and CDR2 sequences are SNHLY and FYNNEI. The CDR3 length is 16 residues. The CDR3 sequence is CASRGQGETGGEKLFF. CDR3 coding DNA: TGTGCCAGCAGAGGACAGGGAGAAACGGGGGGTGAAAAACTGTTTTTT.

This clonotype was observed a handful of times. The chain has TRBV20-1 and TRBJ2-5; D may be TRBD2 (6 bases). CDR3 length: 10 residues. CDR1 is DFQATT and CDR2 is SNEGSKA in the germline V gene (reference sequence). Trimming removed 6 bases at V and 9 bases at J, with 11 bases between. CDR3 in amino acids: CSAAWEAQYF. CDR3 in DNA: TGCAGTGCAGCGTGGGAGGCCCAGTACTTC.

This clonotype was seen repeatedly, ten times or more. The chain recombines TRBV13 with TRBJ1-1; no firm D call. Trimming removed 5 bases from V and 5 bases from J, with 15 bases in between. Germline V gives CDR1 PRHDT, CDR2 FYEKMQ (reference sequence). CDR3 size: 14 residues. CDR3 in DNA: TGTGCCAGCAGCATGACACCCACGGAGACTGAAGCTTTCTTT. Protein sequence: CASSMTPTETEAFF.

In this sample, this clonotype turned up many times. This chain joins TRBV20-1 and TRBJ1-1; the match to TRBD1 covers 9 bases. This CDR3 comprises 15 residues. Germline CDR1 is DFQATT and CDR2 is SNEGSKA (reference sequence). The trim removed 0 bases at V and 0 bases at J, leaving 2 bases unmatched. The CDR3 bases are TGCAGTGCTAGAGATGGACAGGGGTTGAACACTGAAGCTTTCTTT. Its protein is CSARDGQGLNTEAFF.

This clonotype was counted between two and nine times. This rearrangement joins TRBV7-3 to TRBJ2-2; 7 bases are shared with TRBD2. There are 15 residues in the CDR3. Germline values: CDR1 SGHTA, CDR2 FQGTGA. V lost 1 base to trimming and J lost 3 bases; unmatched junction nucleotides: 2. The CDR3 DNA reads as TGTGCCAGCAGCTTAAGCGGGGGTTACACCGGGGAGCTGTTTTTT. This sequence encodes CASSLSGGYTGELFF.

The rearrangement joins TRBV7-2 to TRBJ1-6, with TRBD1 as a possible D gene (6 bases). V was trimmed by 0 bases and J by 0 bases, leaving 9 bases between them. This CDR3 is built from 17 residues. Germline CDR1 and CDR2: SGHTA and FQGNSA. The CDR3 is CASSLAGGGSYNSPLHF. The CDR3 DNA reads TGTGCCAGCAGCTTAGCAGGGGGTGGCTCCTATAATTCACCCCTCCACTTT.

This clonotype was seen ten or more times. V and J are TRBV7-3 and TRBJ2-3, with D unresolved. The CDR3 length is 14 residues. Germline CDR1 SGHTA, CDR2 FQGTGA. V gave up 4 bases and J gave up 0 bases, with 8 bases separating them. The CDR3 nucleotides are TGTGCCAGCAGCTCGATAGGGAGCACAGATACGCAGTATTTT. Its translation: CASSSIGSTDTQYF.

This clonotype was counted ten times or more. This CDR3 reads CASSFGQRSSGANVLTF. Written as DNA, the CDR3 is TGCGCCAGCAGCTTCGGACAGCGGAGCTCTGGGGCCAACGTCCTGACTTTC. This chain links TRBV5-1 with TRBJ2-6, with a tentative D call TRBD1 (6 bases). V was trimmed by 2 bases and J by 0 bases, leaving 12 bases between them. This CDR3 comprises 17 residues. Germline V gene data show CDR1 as SGHRS and CDR2 as YFSETQ.

This clonotype was found a few times. The chain uses TRBV19 and TRBJ2-2, with a weak D call TRBD1 (6 bases). CDR1 and CDR2 from the germline V gene are LNHDA and SQIVND (reference sequence). The germline V and J ends were trimmed by 4 bases and 0 bases, with 9 bases remaining between them. This CDR3 has 15 amino acids. The CDR3 nucleotides read TGTGCCAGTAGTAAGGGGGACACGAACACCGGGGAGCTGTTTTTT. It yields the protein CASSKGDTNTGELFF.

This clonotype has only a few counts. The V gene is TRBV10-1, the J gene TRBJ2-7; D ambiguous. This CDR3 comprises 13 residues. Germline CDR1 reads WNHNN; CDR2 reads SYGVQD (reference sequence). V lost 1 base to trimming and J lost 5 bases, with 9 bases between them. As DNA, the CDR3 is TGCGCCAGCAGTGAGTTAGGTCGGGACGAGCAGTACTTC. Its protein is CASSELGRDEQYF.